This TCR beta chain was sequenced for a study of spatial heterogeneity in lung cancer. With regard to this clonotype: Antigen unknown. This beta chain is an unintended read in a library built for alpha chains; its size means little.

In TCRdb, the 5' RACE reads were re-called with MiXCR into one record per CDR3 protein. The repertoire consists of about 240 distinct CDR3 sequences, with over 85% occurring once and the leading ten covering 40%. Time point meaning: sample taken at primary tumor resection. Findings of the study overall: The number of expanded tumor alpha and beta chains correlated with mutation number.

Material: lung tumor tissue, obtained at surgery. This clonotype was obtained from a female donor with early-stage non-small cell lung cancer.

The CDR3 bases are TGCGCCAGCAGCTTGAAGCAGGCCCCTAGCACAGATACGCAGTATTTT. It codes for CASSLKQAPSTDTQYF. The chain links TRBV5-1 to TRBJ2-3; D is undetermined. The CDR3 sequence is 16 residues long. The V gene's germline CDR1 is SGHRS and CDR2 YFSETQ. Between the trimmed V and J ends, which lost 1 base and 0 bases, there was a span of 12 bases.